The source of this TCR beta chain is a study of shared clonotypes between healthy human individuals. Germline trimming cut 7 bases from V and 0 bases from J; bases unmatched to any gene: 9. Germline assignment: CDR1 SGHVS and CDR2 FNYEAQ. The CDR3 has 18 amino acids. Generated by immunoSEQ multiplex PCR, the TCRdb table keeps only in-frame clones and is missing some. The sample lists about 2.1 million clones, 93% occurring once. CD45RO-negative, CCR7-positively selected cells formed the naive CD8 fraction, excluding terminally differentiated effector memory CD45RA+ cells. The receptor comes from a young man in good health. Some clones in this sample may be carry-over from other donors' samples. Sequencing used naive CD8+ T cells from PBMCs. The chain uses TRBV7-6 and TRBJ2-1; 13 bases agree with TRBD2. The CDR3 DNA sequence: TGTGCCAGCACCCGCGGACTAGCGGGGGCCAGCTCCTACAATGAGCAGTTCTTC. As protein: CASTRGLAGASSYNEQFF. Supplemented by reference TRBV7-6 and TRBJ2-1, the full variable domain reads GAGVSQSPRYKVTKRGQDVALRCDPISGHVSLYWYRQALGQGPEFLTYFNYEAQQDKSGLPNDRFSAERPEGSISTLTIQRTEQRDSAMYRCASTRGLAGASSYNEQFFGPGTRLTVL.